This note documents a single T cell receptor (beta chain) sequence. The data belong to a study of T-cell reconstitution after alpha-beta-depleted transplantation in children. CDR3 length: 13 amino acids. Losses at the gene ends were 8 bases for V and 6 bases for J; bases not matched to a gene: 3. Germline assignment: CDR1 MGHRA and CDR2 YSYEKL. Researchers prepared the TCRbeta library using unique molecular identifiers, the study reports. TCRdb redid the calling of the PCR reads with MiXCR, one entry per CDR3 protein. The sample includes roughly 340,000 distinct CDR3 sequences, about 17% seen only once; the top ten take roughly 40%.

This TCR came from a male patient aged 2 to 10 who had a stem cell transplant for acute lymphoblastic leukemia, so the T cells may come from the graft donor. The source material was PBMCs, mostly from graft donor cells, sampled 360 days after TCRalphabeta/CD19-depleted stem cell transplant. The gene calls are TRBV4-1 and TRBJ2-1; 11 positions match TRBD2. The CDR3 sequence: CASVGLAGNEQFF. DNA for the CDR3: TGCGCCAGCGTCGGACTAGCGGGCAATGAGCAGTTCTTC.